In this sample, the clone carrying this T cell receptor beta chain turned up a few times. Its antigen is not known. The record originates from a study of response to subunit inactivated influenza vaccine. Study-level results: Seasonal influenza vaccination, on each occasion, was suggested by the authors to recruit few new T cells.

TCRdb fed the RT-PCR reads into MiXCR, producing one record per CDR3 protein. The sample has hundreds of thousands of distinct CDR3 sequences, 15% to 18% seen once. Germline loops: CDR1 SQVTM, CDR2 ANQGSEA. V shed 5 bases and J shed 2 bases, with 15 bases lying between them. The CDR3 is 14 amino acids. The specimen comprised PBMCs from blood, sampled about 13 days after vaccination. This chain joins TRBV29-1 and TRBJ1-2, with D possibly being TRBD1 (5 bases). This receptor was taken from a man aged 50 or older who received an inactivated influenza vaccine. The CDR3 is CSVQRDLANYGYTF. For the CDR3, the DNA is TGCAGCGTTCAAAGGGACCTAGCAAACTATGGCTACACCTTC.